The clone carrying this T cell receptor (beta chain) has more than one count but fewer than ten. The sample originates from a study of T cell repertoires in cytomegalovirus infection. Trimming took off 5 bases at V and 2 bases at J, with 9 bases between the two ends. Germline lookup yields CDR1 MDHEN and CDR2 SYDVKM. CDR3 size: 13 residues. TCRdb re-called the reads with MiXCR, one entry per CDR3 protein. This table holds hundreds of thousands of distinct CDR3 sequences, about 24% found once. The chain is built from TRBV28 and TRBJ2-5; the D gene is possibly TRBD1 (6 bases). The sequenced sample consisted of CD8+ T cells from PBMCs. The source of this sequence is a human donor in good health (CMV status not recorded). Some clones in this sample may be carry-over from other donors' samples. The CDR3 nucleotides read TGTGCCAGCAGTGGACAGCCTCAAGAGACCCAGTACTTC. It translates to CASSGQPQETQYF.